This passage covers 22 T cell receptor beta chains from one sample sequenced in a study of identical twins. Using its own MiXCR run on the 5' RACE reads, TCRdb lists one record per CDR3 protein. The sample has about 150,000 distinct CDR3 sequences, around 3.4% seen once. The specimen sequenced was memory T cells sorted from blood. These TCRs come from a man younger than 35 in good health.

This chain connects TRBV27 to TRBJ1-2; a possible D gene is TRBD1 (5 bases). V was pared by 6 bases and J by 2 bases, with 19 bases between. Per germline, CDR1 MNHEY and CDR2 SMNVEV (reference sequence). CDR3 length: 16 residues. CDR3: CASSNLRDRKNYGYTF. CDR3 nucleotides: TGTGCCAGCAGCAACCTCCGGGACCGAAAAAACTATGGCTACACCTTC.

This clonotype was counted many times. The rearrangement links TRBV7-6 to TRBJ1-1; no firm D call. With 1 base removed from V and 6 bases from J, the gap between germline ends came to 12 bases. Germline loops: CDR1 SGHVS, CDR2 FNYEAQ. The CDR3 contains 14 residues. CDR3 coding DNA: TGTGCCAGCAGCTTAGGGCCCGAGGTGCCTGAAGCTTTCTTT. As protein: CASSLGPEVPEAFF. The full variable domain, rest sourced from reference TRBV7-6 and TRBJ1-1, is GAGVSQSPRYKVTKRGQDVALRCDPISGHVSLYWYRQALGQGPEFLTYFNYEAQQDKSGLPNDRFSAERPEGSISTLTIQRTEQRDSAMYRCASSLGPEVPEAFFGQGTRLTVV.

This clonotype was detected ten times or more. J is TRBJ2-1 and V is TRBV29-1; D is ambiguous. Germline V gene sequence: CDR1 SQVTM, CDR2 ANQGSEA. The CDR3 covers 14 residues. The germline V and J ends were trimmed by 6 bases and 0 bases, with 12 bases remaining between them. CDR3 DNA: TGCAGCGTCTGGACGGAGAGCTCCTACAATGAGCAGTTCTTC. Protein product: CSVWTESSYNEQFF.

This clonotype was counted ten times or more. The V call is TRBV2, the J call TRBJ2-1; D might be TRBD1 (5 bases). Germline V CDR1 and CDR2: SNHLY, FYNNEI. Trimming took off 3 bases at V and 8 bases at J, with 8 bases between the two ends. This CDR3 spans 12 amino acids. The CDR3 nucleotides read TGTGCCAGCAGTGATTGGGGCTATGAGCAGTTCTTC. Translated: CASSDWGYEQFF.

This clonotype came up many times. The V call is TRBV7-6, the J call TRBJ2-5; 9 bases fit TRBD2. V lost 1 base, J lost 5 bases, and 2 bases stayed unmatched. The CDR3 runs to 14 residues. CDR1 and CDR2 from the germline V gene are SGHVS and FNYEAQ. CDR3 nucleotides: TGTGCCAGCAGCTTAGAGGCGGGAGGGGAGACCCAGTACTTC. Its translation: CASSLEAGGETQYF.

This clonotype was recorded at least ten times. The chain combines TRBV5-1 with TRBJ1-1; TRBD1 might be the D (6 bases). This CDR3 is 14 amino acids long. Trimming took off 4 bases at V and 4 bases at J, with 14 bases between the two ends. Germline-derived CDR1 and CDR2 are SGHRS and YFSETQ. The DNA for the CDR3 is TGCGCCAGCAGCACGAAACAGGGTGGCACTGAAGCTTTCTTT. It codes for CASSTKQGGTEAFF.

This clonotype was seen a handful of times. The CDR3 region is CASSFLGVFGGRDNEQFF. In nucleotides, the CDR3 is TGTGCCAGCAGTTTTTTGGGAGTGTTTGGCGGGAGAGACAATGAGCAGTTCTTC. The chain joins TRBV27 to TRBJ2-1; 7 bases map to TRBD2. V lost 3 bases, J lost 5 bases, and 16 bases stayed unmatched. Germline loops: CDR1 MNHEY, CDR2 SMNVEV (reference sequence). The CDR3 is made up of 18 amino acids.

This clonotype was seen many times. The V and J genes are TRBV27 and TRBJ2-1; 10 bases match TRBD2. V was pared by 2 bases and J by 8 bases, with 6 bases of the junction left unmatched. The CDR3 loop spans 15 amino acids. Germline CDR1 reads MNHEY; CDR2 reads SMNVEV (reference sequence). In DNA form, the CDR3 reads TGTGCCAGCAGTTTAGTAGCGGGAGGTGTCTATGAGCAGTTCTTC. Protein: CASSLVAGGVYEQFF.

In this sample, this clonotype turned up many times. CDR3 DNA sequence: TGCGCCAGCAGCCAAGAAGTTATGGCGATGGAGCAGTTCTTC. Protein product: CASSQEVMAMEQFF. The chain recombines TRBV4-3 with TRBJ2-1; D remains ambiguous. Trimming cost V 0 bases and J 10 bases, with 13 bases left between them. Germline loops: CDR1 LGHNA, CDR2 YSLEER. There are 14 residues in the CDR3.

Many counts were recorded for this clonotype. This rearrangement joins TRBV25-1 to TRBJ2-1; 8 positions match TRBD2. This CDR3 has 18 amino acids. J gave up 0 bases and V 4 bases, and 11 bases lay outside the gene matches. The germline V gene has CDR1 MGHDK and CDR2 SYGVNS. The CDR3 DNA is TGTGCCAGCAGTGCGCTAGCGGGTACTCGGGTCTCCTACAATGAGCAGTTCTTC. This translates into CASSALAGTRVSYNEQFF.

In this sample, this clonotype turned up many times. The chain links TRBV7-9 to TRBJ2-2; possible D gene TRBD2, 5 bases. The CDR3 extends over 16 amino acids. V was clipped by 5 bases and J by 1 base, with 14 bases between them. From germline, CDR1 is SEHNR and CDR2 FQNEAQ (reference sequence). DNA for the CDR3: TGTGCCAGCAGCCGGACTGGCCTGAAGAACACCGGGGAGCTGTTTTTT. Protein product: CASSRTGLKNTGELFF.

As concerns this clonotype: This may be a read error, as it is one base from a much larger clone. The chain uses TRBV20-1 and TRBJ2-3; D gene uncertain. Germline CDR1 reads DFQATT; CDR2 reads SNEGSKA (reference sequence). The length of the CDR3 is 14 residues. Trimming shortened V by 5 bases and J by 2 bases, and 14 bases separated the two germline ends. The CDR3 bases are TGCAGTGCTTGTGACATCCTACTCACAGATACGCAGTATTTT. Translated: CSACDILLTDTQYF.

This clonotype was seen at least ten times. The CDR3: CAWRGLGGNTIYF. The CDR3 bases are TGTGCCTGGAGGGGACTAGGGGGAAACACCATATATTTT. This chain links TRBV30 with TRBJ1-3, with D possibly matching TRBD1 (5 bases). Germline CDR1 GTSNPN, CDR2 SVGIG (reference sequence). The CDR3 consists of 13 residues. V was pared by 3 bases and J by 4 bases, with 10 bases between.

This clonotype has just a few counts. In DNA, the CDR3 is TGTGCCAGCAGCTCAGGGAGAGATCAGCCCCAGCATTTT. As protein: CASSSGRDQPQHF. The V gene is TRBV7-8, the J gene TRBJ1-5; D is perhaps TRBD1 (5 bases). V lost 4 bases and J lost 5, with 9 bases in between. CDR3 length equals 13 residues. Germline V lookup: CDR1 SGHVS, CDR2 FQNEAQ.

This clonotype has a count of ten or more. The chain uses TRBV7-9 and TRBJ2-2; D is ambiguous. Trimming stripped 10 bases from V and 2 bases from J, with 14 bases between. The length of the CDR3 is 14 residues. Per the germline V gene, CDR1 is SEHNR and CDR2 is FQNEAQ (reference sequence). CDR3 DNA: TGTGCCACCAAGTCCCCCTCCAACACCGGGGAGCTGTTTTTT. This translates into CATKSPSNTGELFF.

This clonotype was seen repeatedly, ten times or more. This chain connects TRBV2 to TRBJ1-2; D gene unclear. Germline V gene data show CDR1 as SNHLY and CDR2 as FYNNEI. Deletions cut 4 bases from V and 7 bases from J, with 13 bases between. CDR3 size: 13 residues. CDR3 sequence reads: CASSVGLEGGYTF. The CDR3 bases are TGTGCCAGCAGTGTCGGGTTAGAGGGTGGCTACACCTTC.

In this sample, this clonotype turned up many times. The rearrangement links TRBV12-3 or TRBV12-4 to TRBJ1-1; TRBD1 might be the D (5 bases). The V end lost 2 bases, the J end lost 0 bases, and 13 bases lay between the germline ends. The CDR3 is 16 residues long. CDR3 coding DNA: TGTGCCAGCAGTTTACGGGGGTTAGGCATGAACACTGAAGCTTTCTTT. Translation: CASSLRGLGMNTEAFF.

This clonotype has ten or more counts. The J gene is TRBJ2-7, the V gene TRBV2; D unclear. The CDR3 runs to 13 residues. V was shortened by 7 bases and J by 6 bases, with 16 bases between the two germline ends. CDR1 and CDR2 (germline): SNHLY, FYNNEI. CDR3 sequence: CASNAGRSVEQYV. The DNA of the CDR3 is TGTGCCAGCAATGCCGGCCGTAGTGTCGAGCAGTACGTC.

V gene TRBV28 combines with J gene TRBJ2-2, with TRBD2 matching 9 bases. V shed 6 bases, J shed 5 bases, and the junction held 13 bases outside the gene matches. Germline V gene sequence: CDR1 MDHEN, CDR2 SYDVKM. The CDR3 contains 17 residues. DNA for the CDR3: TGTGCCAGCAGCCAGTACGCACTAGCGGGTGGTACCGGGGAGCTGTTTTTT. Its protein product is CASSQYALAGGTGELFF.

This clonotype came up many times. The V and J genes are TRBV6-2 or TRBV6-3 and TRBJ1-5; D not certain. This CDR3 is built from 13 residues. Trimming shortened V by 8 bases and J by 2 bases, and 10 bases separated the two germline ends. Germline values: CDR1 MNHEY, CDR2 SVGEGT. The CDR3 region has the DNA TGTGCCAGCCAGATGTCGGGCAATCAGCCCCAGCATTTT. It yields the protein CASQMSGNQPQHF.

This clonotype has ten or more counts. This rearrangement joins TRBV5-6 to TRBJ2-7; no clear D. This CDR3 comprises 13 residues. Germline V gene data show CDR1 as SGHDT and CDR2 as YYEEEE. Trimming took off 4 bases at V and 2 bases at J, with 10 bases between the two ends. The CDR3 is CASSPDPTYEQYF. The CDR3 bases are TGTGCCAGCAGCCCGGACCCCACCTACGAGCAGTACTTC.

This clonotype was seen many times. The chain couples TRBV20-1 to TRBJ1-5; D remains ambiguous. Germline V gene lookup returns CDR1 DFQATT and CDR2 SNEGSKA (reference sequence). The V end lost 5 bases, the J end lost 0 bases, and 8 bases lay between the germline ends. The CDR3 consists of 13 residues. CDR3 coding DNA: TGCAGTGCTGGCTTGTATAGCAATCAGCCCCAGCATTTT. Encoded protein: CSAGLYSNQPQHF.